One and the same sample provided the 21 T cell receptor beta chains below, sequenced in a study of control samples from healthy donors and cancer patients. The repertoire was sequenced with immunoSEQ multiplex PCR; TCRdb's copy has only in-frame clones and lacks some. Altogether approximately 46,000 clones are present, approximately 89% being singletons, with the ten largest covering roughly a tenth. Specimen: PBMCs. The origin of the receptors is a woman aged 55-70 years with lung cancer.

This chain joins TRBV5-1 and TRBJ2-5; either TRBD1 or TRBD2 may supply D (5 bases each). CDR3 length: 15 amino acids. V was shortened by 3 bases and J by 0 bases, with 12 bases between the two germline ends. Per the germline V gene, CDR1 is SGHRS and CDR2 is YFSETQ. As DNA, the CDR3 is TGCGCCAGCAGCTCGGGGCAAGGCCACCAAGAGACCCAGTACTTC. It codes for CASSSGQGHQETQYF.

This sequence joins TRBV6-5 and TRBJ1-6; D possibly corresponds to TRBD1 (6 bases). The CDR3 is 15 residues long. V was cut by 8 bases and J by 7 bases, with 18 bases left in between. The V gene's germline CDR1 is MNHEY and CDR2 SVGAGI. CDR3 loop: CASVGAPIRNSPLHF. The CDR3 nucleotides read TGTGCCAGCGTGGGGGCCCCGATTAGGAATTCACCCCTCCACTTT.

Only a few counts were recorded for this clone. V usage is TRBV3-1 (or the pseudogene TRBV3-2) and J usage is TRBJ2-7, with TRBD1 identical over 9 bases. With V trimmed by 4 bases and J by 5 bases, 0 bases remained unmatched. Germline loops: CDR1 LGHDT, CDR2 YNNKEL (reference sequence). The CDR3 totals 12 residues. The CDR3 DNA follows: TGTGCCAGCAGCCGGACAGGGGACGAGCAGTACTTC. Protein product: CASSRTGDEQYF.

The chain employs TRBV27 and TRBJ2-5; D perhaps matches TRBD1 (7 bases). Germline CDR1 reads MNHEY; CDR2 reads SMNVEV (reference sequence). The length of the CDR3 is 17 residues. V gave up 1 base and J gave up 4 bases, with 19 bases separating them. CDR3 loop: CASSLYPPGRGVETQYF. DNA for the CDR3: TGTGCCAGCAGTTTATATCCCCCGGGCAGGGGGGTAGAGACCCAGTACTTC.

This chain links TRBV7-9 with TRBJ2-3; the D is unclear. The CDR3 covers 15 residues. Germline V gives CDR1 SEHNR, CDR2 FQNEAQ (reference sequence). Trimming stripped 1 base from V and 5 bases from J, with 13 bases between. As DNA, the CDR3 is TGTGCCAGCAGCTTAGGTCCGCGTCCGGTAGATACGCAGTATTTT. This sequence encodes CASSLGPRPVDTQYF. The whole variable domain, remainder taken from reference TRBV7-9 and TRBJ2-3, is DTGVSQNPRHKITKRGQNVTFRCDPISEHNRLYWYRQTLGQGPEFLTYFQNEAQLEKSRLLSDRFSAERPKGSFSTLEIQRTEQGDSAMYLCASSLGPRPVDTQYFGPGTRLTVL.

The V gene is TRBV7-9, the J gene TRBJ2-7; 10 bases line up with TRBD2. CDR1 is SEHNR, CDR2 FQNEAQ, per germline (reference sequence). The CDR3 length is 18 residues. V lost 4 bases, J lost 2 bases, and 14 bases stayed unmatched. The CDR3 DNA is TGTGCCAGCAGCTCCTTTGTACTAGCGGGGCGAAAGACCTACGAGCAGTACTTC. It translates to CASSSFVLAGRKTYEQYF.

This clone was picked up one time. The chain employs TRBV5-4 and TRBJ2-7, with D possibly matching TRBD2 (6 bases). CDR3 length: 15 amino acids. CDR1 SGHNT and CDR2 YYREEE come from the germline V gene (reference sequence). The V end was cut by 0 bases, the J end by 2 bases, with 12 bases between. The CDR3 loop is CASSLEGGETYEQYF. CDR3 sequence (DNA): TGTGCCAGCAGCTTGGAGGGCGGGGAGACCTACGAGCAGTACTTC. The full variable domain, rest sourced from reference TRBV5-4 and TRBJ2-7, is ETGVTQSPTHLIKTRGQQVTLRCSSQSGHNTVSWYQQALGQGPQFIFQYYREEENGRGNFPPRFSGLQFPNYSSELNVNALELDDSALYLCASSLEGGETYEQYFGPGTRLTVT.

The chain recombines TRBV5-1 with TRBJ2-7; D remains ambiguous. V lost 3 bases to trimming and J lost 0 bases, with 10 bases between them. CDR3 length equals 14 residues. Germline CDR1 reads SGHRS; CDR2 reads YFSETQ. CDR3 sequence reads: CASSWTRNSYEQYF. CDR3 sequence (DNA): TGCGCCAGCAGCTGGACCCGGAACTCCTACGAGCAGTACTTC.

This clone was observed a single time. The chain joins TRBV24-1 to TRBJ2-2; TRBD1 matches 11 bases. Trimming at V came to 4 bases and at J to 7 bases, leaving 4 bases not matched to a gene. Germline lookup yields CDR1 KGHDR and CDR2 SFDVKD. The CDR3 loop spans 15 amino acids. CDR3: CATSEGQGAIGELFF. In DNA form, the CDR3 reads TGTGCCACCAGTGAAGGACAGGGGGCAATCGGGGAGCTGTTTTTT.

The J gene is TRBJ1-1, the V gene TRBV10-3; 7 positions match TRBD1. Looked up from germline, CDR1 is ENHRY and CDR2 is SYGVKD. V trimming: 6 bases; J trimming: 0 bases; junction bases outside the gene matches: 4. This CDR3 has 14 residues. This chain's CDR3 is CAIRVGQLNTEAFF. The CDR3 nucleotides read TGTGCCATCAGGGTGGGACAGCTGAACACTGAAGCTTTCTTT.

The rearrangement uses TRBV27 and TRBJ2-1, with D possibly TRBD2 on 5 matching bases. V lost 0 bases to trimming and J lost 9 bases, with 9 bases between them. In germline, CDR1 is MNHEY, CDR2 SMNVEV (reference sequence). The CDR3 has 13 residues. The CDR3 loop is CASSLSVASEQFF. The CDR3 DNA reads TGTGCCAGCAGTTTATCGGTAGCGAGTGAGCAGTTCTTC.

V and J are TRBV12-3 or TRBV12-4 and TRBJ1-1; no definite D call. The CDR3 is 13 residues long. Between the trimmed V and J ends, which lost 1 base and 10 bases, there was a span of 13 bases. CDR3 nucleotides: TGTGCCAGCAGTTTAGAGGTGCTAGGTGGAGCTTTCTTT. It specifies CASSLEVLGGAFF.

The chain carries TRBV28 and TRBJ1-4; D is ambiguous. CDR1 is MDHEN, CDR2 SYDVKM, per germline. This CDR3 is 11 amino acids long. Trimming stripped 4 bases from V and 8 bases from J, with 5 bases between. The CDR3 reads CASSWTEKLFF. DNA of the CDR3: TGTGCCAGCAGTTGGACGGAAAAACTGTTTTTT.

The CDR3 region is CASSLGGWETQYF. CDR3 DNA: TGTGCCAGCAGCTTAGGGGGGTGGGAGACCCAGTACTTC. V is TRBV13 and J is TRBJ2-5; no clear D gene. V was cut by 0 bases and J by 5 bases, with 7 bases left in between. The CDR3 extends over 13 amino acids. Per germline, CDR1 PRHDT and CDR2 FYEKMQ (reference sequence). Variable domain in full (rest from reference TRBV13 and TRBJ2-5): AAGVIQSPRHLIKEKRETATLKCYPIPRHDTVYWYQQGPGQDPQFLISFYEKMQSDKGSIPDRFSAQQFSDYHSELNMSSLELGDSALYFCASSLGGWETQYFGPGTRLLVL.

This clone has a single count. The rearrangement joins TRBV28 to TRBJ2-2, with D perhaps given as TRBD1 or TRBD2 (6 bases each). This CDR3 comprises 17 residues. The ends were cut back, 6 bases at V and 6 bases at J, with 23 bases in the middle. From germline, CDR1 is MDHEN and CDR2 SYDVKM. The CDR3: CASSPRGVVGSSGELFF. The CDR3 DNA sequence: TGTGCCAGCAGCCCGAGGGGGGTAGTGGGCAGCTCCGGGGAGCTGTTTTTT.

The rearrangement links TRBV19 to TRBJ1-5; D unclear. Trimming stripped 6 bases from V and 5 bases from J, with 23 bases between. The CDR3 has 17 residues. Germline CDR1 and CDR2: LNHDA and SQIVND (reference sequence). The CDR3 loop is CASSPGPKKKWHQPQHF. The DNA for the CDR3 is TGTGCCAGTAGCCCAGGACCCAAAAAAAAGTGGCATCAGCCCCAGCATTTT. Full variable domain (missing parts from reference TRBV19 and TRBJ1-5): DGGITQSPKYLFRKEGQNVTLSCEQNLNHDAMYWYRQDPGQGLRLIYYSQIVNDFQKGDIAEGYSVSREKKESFPLTVTSAQKNPTAFYLCASSPGPKKKWHQPQHFGDGTRLSIL.

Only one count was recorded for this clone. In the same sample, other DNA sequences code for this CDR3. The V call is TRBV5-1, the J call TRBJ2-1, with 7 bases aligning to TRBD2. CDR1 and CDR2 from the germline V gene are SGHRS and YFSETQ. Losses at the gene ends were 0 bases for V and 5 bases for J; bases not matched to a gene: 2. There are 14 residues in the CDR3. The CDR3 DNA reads TGCGCCAGCAGCTTGGTTCTAGCGGACAATGAGCAGTTCTTC. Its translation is CASSLVLADNEQFF.

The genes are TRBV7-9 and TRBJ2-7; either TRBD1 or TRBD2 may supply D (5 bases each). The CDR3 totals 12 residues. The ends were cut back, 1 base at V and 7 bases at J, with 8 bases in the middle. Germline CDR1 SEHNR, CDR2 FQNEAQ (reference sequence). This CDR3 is CASSLEGREQYF. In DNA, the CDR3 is TGTGCCAGCAGCTTAGAGGGGAGAGAGCAGTACTTC.

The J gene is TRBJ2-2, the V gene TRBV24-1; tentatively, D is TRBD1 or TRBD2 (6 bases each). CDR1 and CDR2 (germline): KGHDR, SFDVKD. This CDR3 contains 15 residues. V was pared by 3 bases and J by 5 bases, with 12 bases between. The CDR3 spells CATSDVRGDTGELFF. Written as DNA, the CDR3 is TGTGCCACCAGTGATGTGAGGGGGGATACCGGGGAGCTGTTTTTT.

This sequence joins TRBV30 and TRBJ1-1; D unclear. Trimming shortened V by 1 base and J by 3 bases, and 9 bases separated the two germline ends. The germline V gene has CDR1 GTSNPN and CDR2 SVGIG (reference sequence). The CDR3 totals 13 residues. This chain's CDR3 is CAWSDLGYTEAFF. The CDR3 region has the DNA TGTGCCTGGAGTGATCTTGGGTACACTGAAGCTTTCTTT.

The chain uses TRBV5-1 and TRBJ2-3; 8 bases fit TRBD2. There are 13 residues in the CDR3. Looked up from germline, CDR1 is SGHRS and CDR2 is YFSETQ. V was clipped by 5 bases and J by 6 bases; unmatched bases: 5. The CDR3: CASRWRGEDTQYF. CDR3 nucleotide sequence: TGCGCCAGCAGATGGCGGGGGGAGGATACGCAGTATTTT.